This T cell receptor beta chain stems from a study of cytotoxic CD8 clonotypes in ibrutinib-treated CLL. Study-wide findings and caveats: Clonality went higher at ibrutinib response and then dropped back toward baseline at progression.

Notes on this clone: Its antigen is not known.

Assay used: immunoSEQ multiplex PCR; TCRdb lists only in-frame clones, some missing. The sample contains almost 250,000 clones, about three quarters of which appear only once. The TCR comes from a human donor with chronic lymphocytic leukemia. The sample in question was PBMCs, obtained after 24 months of ibrutinib treatment.

The CDR3 coding sequence is TGTGCCAGCAGTGAAGCTAGCGGGTCCTACAATGAGCAGTTCTTC. Amino acids: CASSEASGSYNEQFF. The chain is built from TRBV6-1 and TRBJ2-1; 7 nucleotides match TRBD2. Germline V CDR1 and CDR2: MNHNS, SASEGT. The CDR3 loop spans 15 amino acids. Trimming cost V 0 bases and J 1 base; bases outside gene matches: 0.